This T cell receptor beta chain was recovered during a study of blood T cell repertoires in COVID-19. Trimming took off 9 bases at V and 4 bases at J, with 13 bases between the two ends. The V gene's germline CDR1 is KGHSH and CDR2 LQKENI. The CDR3 sequence is 13 residues long. The assay was immunoSEQ multiplex PCR, and TCRdb's table has in-frame clones only and misses some. The repertoire holds about 250,000 clones, with approximately 86% as singletons. This TCR was recovered from a man aged 80 or over with acute or convalescent COVID-19. The specimen was peripheral blood. The rearrangement uses TRBV18 and TRBJ1-3, with a weak D call TRBD1 (5 bases). This CDR3 reads CASKEGSGNTIYF. CDR3 in DNA: TGTGCCAGTAAGGAGGGGTCCGGAAACACCATATATTTT.